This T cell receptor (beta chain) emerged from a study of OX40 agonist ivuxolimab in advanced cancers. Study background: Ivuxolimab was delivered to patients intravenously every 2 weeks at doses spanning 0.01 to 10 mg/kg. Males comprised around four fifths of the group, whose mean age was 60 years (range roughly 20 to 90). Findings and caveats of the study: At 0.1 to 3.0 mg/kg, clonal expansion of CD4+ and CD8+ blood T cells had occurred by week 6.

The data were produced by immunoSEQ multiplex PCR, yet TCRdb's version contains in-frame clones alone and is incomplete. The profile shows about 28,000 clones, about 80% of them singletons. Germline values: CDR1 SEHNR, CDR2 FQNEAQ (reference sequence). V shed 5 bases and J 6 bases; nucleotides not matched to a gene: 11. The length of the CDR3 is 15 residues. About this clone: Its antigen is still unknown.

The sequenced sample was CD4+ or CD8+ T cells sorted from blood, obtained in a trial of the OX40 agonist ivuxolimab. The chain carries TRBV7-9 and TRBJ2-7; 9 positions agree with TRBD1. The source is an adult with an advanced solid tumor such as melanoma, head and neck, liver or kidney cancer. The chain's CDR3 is CASSLKTGGEGEQYF. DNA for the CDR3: TGTGCCAGCAGCCTCAAGACAGGGGGAGAGGGCGAGCAGTACTTC.